One and the same sample provided the 21 T cell receptor beta chains below, sequenced in a study of spatial heterogeneity in lung cancer. Overall study results and limits: Counts of expanded alpha and beta TCRs within tumors tracked the tumor nonsynonymous mutation count.

Which antigens these TCRs recognize remains unknown. Time point indicated: sample taken at primary tumor resection. Using its own MiXCR run on the 5' RACE reads, TCRdb lists one record per CDR3 protein. This table has thousands of distinct CDR3 sequences, 8.2% appearing once. The source was lung tumor tissue, collected at surgery. Source of these receptors: a male donor with early-stage non-small cell lung cancer.

The gene calls are TRBV20-1 and TRBJ2-7; 7 positions agree with TRBD1. V lost 7 bases to trimming and J lost 3 bases; unmatched junction nucleotides: 6. The CDR3 sequence is 12 residues long. Germline V gives CDR1 DFQATT, CDR2 SNEGSKA (reference sequence). CDR3 sequence: CSVLTGNYEQYF. The CDR3 coding sequence is TGCAGTGTTTTGACAGGGAACTACGAGCAGTACTTC.

The chain is built from TRBV20-1 and TRBJ2-3; the D gene is possibly TRBD1 (6 bases). This CDR3 spans 13 amino acids. Germline CDR1 is DFQATT and CDR2 is SNEGSKA (reference sequence). Trimming removed 8 bases from V and 5 bases from J, with 17 bases in between. The CDR3 coding sequence is TGCAGTCCCATGGAGCAGGGGAGAGATACGCAGTATTTT. Its translation: CSPMEQGRDTQYF.

Sample share makes this clonotype medium-sized. V gene TRBV7-9 combines with J gene TRBJ2-2; the match to TRBD1 covers 7 bases. Germline V CDR1 and CDR2: SEHNR, FQNEAQ (reference sequence). Trimming took 4 bases from V and 2 from J; bases not matched to a gene: 4. This CDR3 spans 15 amino acids. The chain's CDR3 is CASSSGQRNTGELFF. CDR3 coding DNA: TGTGCCAGCAGCTCGGGACAGCGTAACACCGGGGAGCTGTTTTTT.

This clonotype was picked up many times. The chain links TRBV29-1 to TRBJ2-7, with TRBD1 identical over 9 bases. Trimming removed 6 bases from V and 4 bases from J; junction bases left unmatched: 7. Germline V gives CDR1 SQVTM, CDR2 ANQGSEA. This CDR3 contains 13 residues. The CDR3 is CSVRTGAEYEQYF. Written as DNA, the CDR3 is TGCAGCGTGAGGACAGGGGCGGAATACGAGCAGTACTTC.

This clonotype is labeled medium-sized. The chain recombines TRBV29-1 with TRBJ1-1; no reliable D call. The CDR3 totals 14 residues. The germline V gene encodes CDR1 SQVTM and CDR2 ANQGSEA. V lost 4 bases and J lost 0, with 12 bases in between. The chain's CDR3 is CSVGEGSLNTEAFF. Here the CDR3 DNA reads TGCAGCGTTGGAGAGGGATCCCTGAACACTGAAGCTTTCTTT.

Sample share makes this clonotype medium-sized. CDR3 sequence reads: CASSRTDTQYF. The CDR3 DNA is TGTGCCAGCAGTCGCACAGATACGCAGTATTTT. The V call is TRBV11-1, the J call TRBJ2-3; D remains unclear. This CDR3 is 11 amino acids long. In germline, CDR1 is SGHAT, CDR2 FQDESV (reference sequence). V lost 6 bases and J lost 1, with 2 bases in between.

This clonotype is medium-sized. The chain carries TRBV28 and TRBJ2-7, with TRBD2 matching 8 bases. CDR1 is MDHEN, CDR2 SYDVKM, per germline. V gave up 5 bases and J gave up 4 bases; unmatched junction bases: 16. CDR3 length equals 17 residues. CDR3 amino acids: CASSAPPGYSGTYEQYF. In DNA, the CDR3 is TGTGCCAGCAGTGCCCCCCCTGGTTATAGCGGGACTTACGAGCAGTACTTC.

This clonotype was seen at least ten times. This chain uses TRBV5-1 with TRBJ2-7; 8 bases line up with TRBD2. This CDR3 has 15 amino acids. CDR1 and CDR2 from the germline V gene are SGHRS and YFSETQ. V lost 2 bases and J lost 5; bases outside the gene matches: 9. The CDR3 is CASSFYGRARDEQYF. For the CDR3, the DNA is TGCGCCAGCAGCTTTTACGGGAGGGCGCGGGACGAGCAGTACTTC.

By share, this clonotype counts as medium-sized. The genes are TRBV7-3 and TRBJ2-3; D gene ambiguous. Between the trimmed V and J ends, which lost 5 bases and 0 bases, there was a span of 3 bases. The CDR3 has 12 amino acids. Germline V gene lookup returns CDR1 SGHTA and CDR2 FQGTGA. CDR3: CASSPSTDTQYF. CDR3 DNA: TGTGCCAGCAGCCCTAGCACAGATACGCAGTATTTT.

Many counts were recorded for this clonotype. V and J are TRBV9 and TRBJ1-3, with D possibly matching TRBD1 (5 bases). This CDR3 spans 15 amino acids. The germline V gene encodes CDR1 SGDLS and CDR2 YYNGEE. V dropped 0 bases and J dropped 6 bases, with 13 bases sitting between them. In DNA, the CDR3 is TGTGCCAGCAGCGTAGGTCCAGGGTTTGAAAACACCATATATTTT. This translates into CASSVGPGFENTIYF.

By share, this clonotype counts as medium-sized. This chain connects TRBV29-1 to TRBJ1-1, with D possibly being TRBD1 (5 bases). The V gene's germline CDR1 is SQVTM and CDR2 ANQGSEA. The ends were cut back, 3 bases at V and 3 bases at J, with 8 bases in the middle. The CDR3 has 12 residues. This chain's CDR3 is CSVDRDDTEAFF. The CDR3 DNA sequence: TGCAGCGTTGACAGGGACGACACTGAAGCTTTCTTT. Drawing the rest from reference TRBV29-1 and TRBJ1-1, the complete variable domain is SAVISQKPSRDICQRGTSLTIQCQVDSQVTMMFWYRQQPGQSLTLIATANQGSEATYESGFVIDKFPISRPNLTFSTLTVSNMSPEDSSIYLCSVDRDDTEAFFGQGTRLTVV.

By frequency in the sample, this clonotype is medium-sized. This chain joins TRBV7-2 and TRBJ2-3; D is perhaps TRBD2 (5 bases). With 9 bases removed from V and 0 bases from J, the gap between germline ends came to 13 bases. Germline CDR1 SGHTA, CDR2 FQGNSA. This CDR3 has 14 amino acids. The CDR3 DNA reads as TGTGCCAGTGGACGGGATCCTAGCACAGATACGCAGTATTTT. It translates to CASGRDPSTDTQYF.

This clonotype has just one count. This chain connects TRBV3-1 to TRBJ1-1; D unclear. The CDR3 totals 13 residues. V shed 5 bases and J shed 10 bases, with 17 bases lying between them. The germline CDR1 and CDR2 sequences are LGHDT and YNNKEL (reference sequence). The CDR3 loop is CASSIDCAAGAFF. The CDR3 bases are TGTGCCAGCAGCATCGACTGTGCCGCGGGAGCTTTCTTT.

By sample fraction, this clonotype is medium-sized. V usage is TRBV14 and J usage is TRBJ2-1, with a weak D call TRBD2 (5 bases). Trimming left V 3 bases short and J 3 bases short, with 6 bases between. The CDR3 runs to 13 residues. The germline V gene has CDR1 SGHDN and CDR2 FVKESK. CDR3 sequence: CASSQGSYNEQFF. For the CDR3, the DNA is TGTGCCAGCAGCCAGGGGAGCTACAATGAGCAGTTCTTC. Supplemented by reference TRBV14 and TRBJ2-1, the full variable domain reads EAGVTQFPSHSVIEKGQTVTLRCDPISGHDNLYWYRRVMGKEIKFLLHFVKESKQDESGMPNNRFLAERTGGTYSTLKVQPAELEDSGVYFCASSQGSYNEQFFGPGTRLTVL.

This clonotype has at least ten counts. The rearrangement joins TRBV7-6 to TRBJ2-2; the D gene is possibly TRBD1 (6 bases). This CDR3 has 15 residues. V was pared by 0 bases and J by 4 bases, with 9 bases between. Germline V lookup: CDR1 SGHVS, CDR2 FNYEAQ. Here the CDR3 reads CASSLAQGFTGELFF. As DNA, the CDR3 is TGTGCCAGCAGCTTAGCGCAGGGGTTCACCGGGGAGCTGTTTTTT. Using reference TRBV7-6 and TRBJ2-2 for the parts outside the CDR3, the full variable domain is GAGVSQSPRYKVTKRGQDVALRCDPISGHVSLYWYRQALGQGPEFLTYFNYEAQQDKSGLPNDRFSAERPEGSISTLTIQRTEQRDSAMYRCASSLAQGFTGELFFGEGSRLTVL.

This clonotype was seen more than once but under ten times. V gene TRBV28 combines with J gene TRBJ2-5, with D unclear. In germline, CDR1 is MDHEN, CDR2 SYDVKM. The CDR3 is 17 amino acids. The germline V and J ends were trimmed by 3 bases and 3 bases, with 20 bases remaining between them. The CDR3 bases are TGTGCCAGCAGTTTCTGGCCCTCAAGTGGTAGGAAAGAGACCCAGTACTTC. Protein sequence: CASSFWPSSGRKETQYF.

This clonotype was counted many times. The J gene is TRBJ1-2, the V gene TRBV29-1; D is unresolved. V shed 2 bases and J shed 10 bases, with 8 bases lying between them. The V gene's germline CDR1 is SQVTM and CDR2 ANQGSEA. This CDR3 contains 10 residues. Here the CDR3 DNA reads TGCAGCGTTGAAAGGCGCTCCTACACCTTC. It specifies CSVERRSYTF.

By share, this clonotype ranks as medium-sized. This chain uses TRBV7-9 with TRBJ2-3, with D uncertain. From germline, CDR1 is SEHNR and CDR2 FQNEAQ (reference sequence). Trimming pared 0 bases from V and 1 base from J, leaving 5 bases between. The CDR3 is made up of 14 amino acids. The CDR3 DNA sequence: TGTGCCAGCAGCTTAGCGATCGGCACAGATACGCAGTATTTT. Encoded protein: CASSLAIGTDTQYF.

By share of the sample, this clonotype is medium-sized. The CDR3 region is CSAYEDRGIGYTF. The CDR3, as DNA: TGCAGTGCATACGAAGACAGGGGGATTGGCTACACCTTC. This sequence joins TRBV20-1 and TRBJ1-2; 9 positions match TRBD1. Germline lookup yields CDR1 DFQATT and CDR2 SNEGSKA (reference sequence). CDR3 size: 13 residues. V shed 6 bases and J 7 bases; nucleotides not matched to a gene: 9.

This clonotype has a count of ten or more. The CDR3, as DNA: TGTGCCAGCAGTTTAGACTTAACAGATACGCAGTATTTT. This sequence encodes CASSLDLTDTQYF. The chain has TRBV12-3 or TRBV12-4 and TRBJ2-3; no clear D. Trimming took off 1 base at V and 3 bases at J, with 5 bases between the two ends. There are 13 residues in the CDR3.

The table lists this clonotype with many counts. V usage is TRBV7-2 and J usage is TRBJ2-7, with 10 bases fitting TRBD1. This CDR3 comprises 14 residues. V gave up 4 bases and J gave up 6 bases; unmatched junction bases: 6. Germline CDR1 is SGHTA and CDR2 is FQGNSA. In DNA, the CDR3 is TGTGCCAGCAGCTCCAGACAGGGGGCTGGCGAGCAGTACTTC. It is translated as CASSSRQGAGEQYF.